What follows are 27 T cell receptor beta chains derived from one specimen sequenced in a study of T cell responses to AZD1222 COVID-19 vaccine. Using immunoSEQ multiplex PCR, the repertoire was profiled, and TCRdb retains in-frame clones only, with some absent. The data contain around 130,000 clones, around 85% of them seen just once; the ten biggest clones take up roughly 9%. This specimen consisted of peripheral blood, obtained on day 0 of AZD1222 vaccination. The receptors originated from an adult in good health.

The rearrangement joins TRBV7-2 to TRBJ1-2; the match to TRBD1 covers 9 bases. J gave up 5 bases and V 6 bases, and 10 bases lay outside the gene matches. The CDR3 has 15 amino acids. Germline values: CDR1 SGHTA, CDR2 FQGNSA. CDR3: CASRRGQGVSYGYTF. CDR3 sequence (DNA): TGTGCCAGCAGGAGGGGACAGGGCGTCTCTTATGGCTACACCTTC.

This clone occurred a few times. This sequence joins TRBV6-4 and TRBJ2-3; 7 nucleotides match TRBD1. The CDR3 extends over 16 amino acids. V lost 5 bases, J lost 0 bases, and 8 bases stayed unmatched. The V gene's germline CDR1 is MRHNA and CDR2 SNTAGT. CDR3 amino acids: CASSSTGTASTDTQYF. Written as DNA, the CDR3 is TGTGCCAGCAGTTCTACCGGGACAGCTAGCACAGATACGCAGTATTTT.

The genes are TRBV28 and TRBJ2-1; 15 bases align to TRBD2. From germline, CDR1 is MDHEN and CDR2 SYDVKM. The CDR3 is 16 residues long. J gave up 7 bases and V 2 bases, and 3 bases lay outside the gene matches. In nucleotides, the CDR3 is TGTGCCAGCAGTTTAGTTGGACTAGCGGGGGGGAATGAGCAGTTCTTC. It codes for CASSLVGLAGGNEQFF.

This clone occurred a few times. This sequence joins TRBV27 and TRBJ2-6; D is ambiguous. Germline CDR1 is MNHEY and CDR2 is SMNVEV (reference sequence). With 1 base removed from V and 4 bases from J, the gap between germline ends came to 8 bases. The CDR3 runs 15 residues. The CDR3 loop is CASSLLRAGANVLTF. The CDR3, as DNA: TGTGCCAGCAGTTTATTAAGGGCCGGGGCCAACGTCCTGACTTTC.

This chain uses TRBV12-3 or TRBV12-4 with TRBJ2-7, with D unclear. The V gene lost 6 bases and the J gene lost 5 bases, with 8 bases spanning the gap. There are 11 residues in the CDR3. The CDR3, as DNA: TGTGCCAGCAGCGGGTTGGACGAGCAGTACTTC. This sequence encodes CASSGLDEQYF.

The rearrangement links TRBV27 to TRBJ2-2, with TRBD1 matching 7 bases. Trimming cost V 3 bases and J 2 bases; bases outside gene matches: 6. The CDR3 totals 16 residues. Germline V gene sequence: CDR1 MNHEY, CDR2 SMNVEV (reference sequence). The CDR3 protein is CASSLLTGANTGELFF. The CDR3 nucleotides are TGTGCCAGCAGTTTGCTAACAGGGGCCAACACCGGGGAGCTGTTTTTT.

The chain carries TRBV3-1 (or the pseudogene TRBV3-2) and TRBJ1-3; 7 bases are a match to TRBD1. Germline CDR1 LGHDT, CDR2 YNNKEL (reference sequence). This CDR3 is built from 15 residues. After removal of 4 bases from V and 4 bases from J, the junction contained 7 bases not matched to a gene. The CDR3 reads CASSLGQSVGNTIYF. Written as DNA, the CDR3 is TGTGCCAGCAGCCTGGGACAGTCGGTCGGAAACACCATATATTTT.

V is TRBV28 and J is TRBJ2-5; no clear D. Germline loops: CDR1 MDHEN, CDR2 SYDVKM. The CDR3 has 14 residues. The ends were cut back, 2 bases at V and 2 bases at J, with 9 bases in the middle. The CDR3 sequence is CASSLRFGQETQYF. The DNA of the CDR3 is TGTGCCAGCAGTTTACGGTTTGGGCAAGAGACCCAGTACTTC.

The sample holds a few counts of this clone. The chain couples TRBV2 to TRBJ2-7, with unresolved D. This CDR3 has 12 residues. Per the germline V gene, CDR1 is SNHLY and CDR2 is FYNNEI. V was cut by 3 bases and J by 4 bases, with 7 bases left in between. CDR3 DNA: TGTGCCAGCAGTGATAGGAATTACGAGCAGTACTTC. It codes for CASSDRNYEQYF.

The chain uses TRBV7-8 and TRBJ1-1; 8 nucleotides agree with TRBD1. Germline-derived CDR1 and CDR2 are SGHVS and FQNEAQ. V was pared by 5 bases and J by 4 bases, with 6 bases of the junction left unmatched. CDR3 length: 14 residues. CDR3 region: CASSPNRGITEAFF. The CDR3 DNA reads as TGTGCCAGCAGCCCCAACAGGGGGATCACTGAAGCTTTCTTT. Using reference TRBV7-8 and TRBJ1-1 for the parts outside the CDR3, the full variable domain is GAGVSQSPRYKVAKRGQDVALRCDPISGHVSLFWYQQALGQGPEFLTYFQNEAQLDKSGLPSDRFFAERPEGSVSTLKIQRTQQEDSAVYLCASSPNRGITEAFFGQGTRLTVV.

This clone was observed a few times. V gene TRBV7-8 combines with J gene TRBJ1-3, with D tentatively TRBD1 (6 bases). This CDR3 region has 16 residues. The ends were cut back, 0 bases at V and 4 bases at J, with 13 bases in the middle. The germline CDR1 and CDR2 sequences are SGHVS and FQNEAQ. The CDR3 coding sequence is TGTGCCAGCAGCTTAGCGCGGGACAAGACAGGAAACACCATATATTTT. Translated: CASSLARDKTGNTIYF.

This chain uses TRBV7-2 with TRBJ1-5, with TRBD1 as a possible D gene (6 bases). The length of the CDR3 is 14 residues. The germline V gene has CDR1 SGHTA and CDR2 FQGNSA. V lost 5 bases to trimming and J lost 4 bases, with 12 bases between them. CDR3 region: CASSANRVNQPQHF. CDR3 DNA sequence: TGTGCCAGCAGCGCAAACAGGGTGAATCAGCCCCAGCATTTT.

J is TRBJ2-1 and V is TRBV19; D remains unclear. Trimming stripped 3 bases from V and 15 bases from J, with 15 bases between. Germline CDR1 LNHDA, CDR2 SQIVND (reference sequence). This CDR3 comprises 12 residues. The CDR3 nucleotides read TGTGCCAGTAGTATTGGGCTATCCCAGCCGTTCTTC. Residues: CASSIGLSQPFF. The entire variable domain, with the rest obtained from reference TRBV19 and TRBJ2-1, is as follows: DGGITQSPKYLFRKEGQNVTLSCEQNLNHDAMYWYRQDPGQGLRLIYYSQIVNDFQKGDIAEGYSVSREKKESFPLTVTSAQKNPTAFYLCASSIGLSQPFFGPGTRLTVL.

The chain links TRBV28 to TRBJ1-1; 8 bases fit TRBD1. The CDR3 consists of 14 residues. V gave up 7 bases and J gave up 6 bases; unmatched junction bases: 10. Germline CDR1 reads MDHEN; CDR2 reads SYDVKM. The CDR3 DNA follows: TGTGCCAGCACACGGACAGGGAATCGACCTGAAGCTTTCTTT. This encodes CASTRTGNRPEAFF.

Turning to this clone: In the same sample, other DNA sequences code for this CDR3. This chain connects TRBV6-5 to TRBJ1-2; the D gene is possibly TRBD1 (5 bases). In germline, CDR1 is MNHEY, CDR2 SVGAGI. V lost 2 bases and J lost 7, with 5 bases in between. This CDR3 has 11 amino acids. This CDR3 is CASSYRGGYTF. CDR3 DNA: TGTGCCAGCAGTTACAGGGGTGGCTACACCTTC.

The chain uses TRBV20-1 and TRBJ2-3; D gene uncertain. Germline V lookup: CDR1 DFQATT, CDR2 SNEGSKA (reference sequence). V lost 5 bases to trimming and J lost 2 bases, with 5 bases between them. The CDR3 is 11 amino acids. Written as DNA, the CDR3 is TGCAGTGCTTCCAACACAGATACGCAGTATTTT. Translation: CSASNTDTQYF.

The chain recombines TRBV24-1 with TRBJ1-1, with a weak D call TRBD1 (5 bases). The CDR3 length is 14 residues. Trimming removed 3 bases from V and 3 bases from J, with 10 bases in between. The germline V gene has CDR1 KGHDR and CDR2 SFDVKD. CDR3 in DNA: TGTGCCACCAGTGATACAGGAGGTCACACTGAAGCTTTCTTT. Amino acids: CATSDTGGHTEAFF.

The V call is TRBV4-2, the J call TRBJ2-7; D not certain. This CDR3 has 15 amino acids. V was pared by 1 base and J by 3 bases, with 13 bases between. In germline, CDR1 is LGHNA, CDR2 YNFKEQ. For the CDR3, the DNA is TGTGCCAGCAGCCAAGCGACCGGGCCCTACTACGAGCAGTACTTC. This codes for CASSQATGPYYEQYF.

The chain joins TRBV30 to TRBJ2-1, with D unresolved. Deletions cut 4 bases from V and 10 bases from J, with 17 bases between. Per the germline V gene, CDR1 is GTSNPN and CDR2 is SVGIG (reference sequence). CDR3 size: 13 residues. The chain's CDR3 is CAWNMNGPGEQFF. CDR3 DNA: TGTGCCTGGAATATGAACGGGCCTGGGGAGCAGTTCTTC.

The CDR3 region has the DNA TGTGCCGGTCGGATTGGAAACACCATATATTTT. The encoded protein is CAGRIGNTIYF. The rearrangement links TRBV2 to TRBJ1-3; no firm D call. Germline CDR1 SNHLY, CDR2 FYNNEI. V was shortened by 11 bases and J by 3 bases, with 8 bases between the two germline ends. The CDR3 spans 11 residues.

The CDR3 loop reads CASTKSMEDGETQYF. The CDR3 nucleotides read TGTGCCAGCACCAAGAGTATGGAGGACGGGGAGACCCAGTACTTC. The V call is TRBV11-2, the J call TRBJ2-5, with a tentative D call TRBD2 (5 bases). The CDR3 contains 15 residues. V lost 7 bases to trimming and J lost 5 bases, with 20 bases between them. Per germline, CDR1 SGHAT and CDR2 FQNNGV. Based on the CDR3 plus reference TRBV11-2 and TRBJ2-5, the full variable domain is EAGVAQSPRYKIIEKRQSVAFWCNPISGHATLYWYQQILGQGPKLLIQFQNNGVVDDSQLPKDRFSAERLKGVDSTLKIQPAKLEDSAVYLCASTKSMEDGETQYFGPGTRLLVL.

The chain recombines TRBV7-2 with TRBJ1-5, with D uncertain. Trimming took off 5 bases at V and 0 bases at J, with 8 bases between the two ends. Germline V gives CDR1 SGHTA, CDR2 FQGNSA. The CDR3 has 14 amino acids. The CDR3 DNA is TGTGCCAGCAGCCCAATAAATAGCAATCAGCCCCAGCATTTT. This codes for CASSPINSNQPQHF.

The chain carries TRBV28 and TRBJ2-7, with 10 bases lining up with TRBD2. This CDR3 contains 15 residues. In germline, CDR1 is MDHEN, CDR2 SYDVKM. Trimming removed 3 bases from V and 2 bases from J; junction bases left unmatched: 4. The CDR3 region is CASSLGLAQAYEQYF. The CDR3 nucleotides read TGTGCCAGCAGTTTGGGACTAGCGCAAGCCTACGAGCAGTACTTC.

There are a few counts of this clone. The chain employs TRBV6-2 or TRBV6-3 and TRBJ1-2; no definite D call. The CDR3 has 12 amino acids. Trimming took 5 bases from V and 10 from J, leaving 14 bases between them. Germline CDR1 reads MNHEY; CDR2 reads SVGEGT. The CDR3 loop reads CASSRLRDDYTF. The CDR3 DNA reads as TGTGCCAGCAGTCGCCTGAGGGATGACTACACCTTC.

The rearrangement uses TRBV27 and TRBJ1-1; 8 bases align to TRBD1. Trimming took 5 bases from V and 4 from J; bases not matched to a gene: 3. This CDR3 region has 13 residues. Germline V lookup: CDR1 MNHEY, CDR2 SMNVEV (reference sequence). As DNA, the CDR3 is TGTGCCAGCAGTCTAACAGGGGGCACTGAAGCTTTCTTT. Translating gives CASSLTGGTEAFF.

The V gene is TRBV6-1, the J gene TRBJ1-2, with 10 bases identical to TRBD1. J was trimmed by 5 bases and V by 1 base; bases with no gene match: 4. This CDR3 contains 15 residues. Germline loops: CDR1 MNHNS, CDR2 SASEGT. The CDR3 is CASSEGTGGGYGYTF. CDR3 in DNA: TGTGCCAGCAGTGAAGGGACAGGGGGAGGATATGGCTACACCTTC.

The chain joins TRBV3-1 (or the pseudogene TRBV3-2) to TRBJ1-2; D uncertain. CDR1 is LGHDT, CDR2 YNNKEL, per germline (reference sequence). The CDR3 is 12 amino acids. Deletions cut 6 bases from V and 3 bases from J, with 8 bases between. The DNA of the CDR3 is TGTGCCAGCAGGTTGGGAGACTATGGCTACACCTTC. Protein product: CASRLGDYGYTF.